Below, 20 T cell receptor beta chains from the same sample are listed, as sequenced in a study of T cell responses to AZD1222 COVID-19 vaccine listed by TCRdb under 2021. Taken with the paper, the label for time point translates to: about 28 days (+/-7) after the second vaccine dose. Library prep was done by the immunoSEQ multiplex PCR assay. The table was pulled from immuneACCESS by TCRdb, which kept in-frame rearrangements only. Such tables lose some clones; where checked, under half of the loss comes from unresolved V genes, and the rest has no known cause. For this sample the table gives 150,000 to 200,000 clones, of which just over 90% were detected only once. Approximately 1.8% of the sample is taken by the ten largest. The material was peripheral blood, obtained 28 days after the second AZD1222 dose. The source of these receptors is an adult who received the AZD1222 COVID-19 vaccine.

The chain joins TRBV4-1 to TRBJ1-6; maybe TRBD1 (6 bases). Germline V gene lookup returns CDR1 MGHRA and CDR2 YSYEKL. The length of the CDR3 is 17 residues. Between the trimmed V and J ends, which lost 0 bases and 6 bases, there was a span of 15 bases. This CDR3 is CASSQDRGASANSPLHF. In DNA, the CDR3 is TGCGCCAGCAGCCAAGATCGGGGGGCATCAGCTAATTCACCCCTCCACTTT.

This chain uses TRBV2 with TRBJ1-1; D is ambiguous. CDR3 length: 12 amino acids. Germline V CDR1 and CDR2: SNHLY, FYNNEI. V was cut by 8 bases and J by 2 bases, with 9 bases left in between. CDR3 coding DNA: TGTGCCAGCGGACCGCTAAACACTGAAGCTTTCTTT. Its translation is CASGPLNTEAFF.

This rearrangement joins TRBV24-1 to TRBJ2-1, with 14 nucleotides matching TRBD2. The CDR3 is 15 amino acids. Germline V gene data show CDR1 as KGHDR and CDR2 as SFDVKD. V trimming: 4 bases; J trimming: 12 bases; junction bases outside the gene matches: 7. CDR3 region: CATSDPTGLAGGQFF. In nucleotides, the CDR3 is TGTGCCACCAGTGACCCAACAGGACTAGCGGGAGGGCAGTTCTTC.

V gene TRBV13 combines with J gene TRBJ1-1; D is ambiguous. V was trimmed by 0 bases and J by 1 base, leaving 6 bases between them. Germline values: CDR1 PRHDT, CDR2 FYEKMQ (reference sequence). This CDR3 contains 14 residues. The CDR3 DNA reads TGTGCCAGCAGCTTAGGGCCGACGAACACTGAAGCTTTCTTT. This translates into CASSLGPTNTEAFF.

J is TRBJ1-1 and V is TRBV6-5, with a tentative D call TRBD1 (5 bases). Germline values: CDR1 MNHEY, CDR2 SVGAGI. Trimming took off 7 bases at V and 0 bases at J, with 15 bases between the two ends. The CDR3 has 15 residues. CDR3: CASTLGGVMNTEAFF. CDR3 nucleotide sequence: TGTGCCAGCACTCTCGGGGGGGTCATGAACACTGAAGCTTTCTTT.

V gene TRBV5-6 combines with J gene TRBJ1-6, with TRBD1 as a possible D gene (6 bases). Germline CDR1 and CDR2: SGHDT and YYEEEE. V was shortened by 1 base and J by 6 bases, with 14 bases between the two germline ends. This CDR3 region has 16 residues. The CDR3 sequence is CASSLLQGSLNSPLHF. CDR3 sequence (DNA): TGTGCCAGCAGCTTGTTACAGGGCTCCCTTAATTCACCCCTCCACTTT. The variable domain in full, completed from reference TRBV5-6 and TRBJ1-6, reads DAGVTQSPTHLIKTRGQQVTLRCSPKSGHDTVSWYQQALGQGPQFIFQYYEEEERQRGNFPDRFSGHQFPNYSSELNVNALLLGDSALYLCASSLLQGSLNSPLHFGNGTRLTVT.

As concerns this clone: The same CDR3 is also encoded by other DNA sequences in this sample. J is TRBJ2-5 and V is TRBV30; D possibly corresponds to TRBD1 (6 bases). Germline CDR1 is GTSNPN and CDR2 is SVGIG (reference sequence). The V end lost 0 bases, the J end lost 3 bases, and 8 bases lay between the germline ends. The CDR3 runs 13 residues. CDR3 coding DNA: TGTGCCTGGAGTGTGAGGGGGAAAGAGACCCAGTACTTC. Translation: CAWSVRGKETQYF.

The V and J genes are TRBV6-5 and TRBJ1-5; 7 nucleotides match TRBD1. The V gene's germline CDR1 is MNHEY and CDR2 SVGAGI. This CDR3 has 15 residues. Trimming took 2 bases from V and 6 from J; bases not matched to a gene: 7. Here the CDR3 reads CASSYRQGGSQPQHF. Here the CDR3 DNA reads TGTGCCAGCAGTTACAGGCAGGGGGGAAGTCAGCCCCAGCATTTT.

V is TRBV12-3 or TRBV12-4 and J is TRBJ2-1; weak D call: TRBD2 (7 bases). Trimming took off 5 bases at V and 13 bases at J, with 18 bases between the two ends. This CDR3 region has 13 residues. CDR3 residues: CASSLLERGGQFF. The DNA for the CDR3 is TGTGCCAGCAGTCTGCTCGAGAGGGGGGGCCAGTTCTTC.

The V gene is TRBV7-9, the J gene TRBJ2-1; D gene unclear. The V and J ends lost 1 base and 10 bases respectively, with 8 bases between them. CDR1 is SEHNR and CDR2 is FQNEAQ in the germline V gene (reference sequence). CDR3 length: 12 residues. CDR3 region: CASSLGEREQFF. The CDR3 DNA is TGTGCCAGCAGCTTAGGCGAAAGGGAGCAGTTCTTC.

The V and J genes are TRBV6-2 or TRBV6-3 and TRBJ1-5; D unclear. Trimming left V 0 bases short and J 7 bases short, with 10 bases between. Germline-derived CDR1 and CDR2 are MNHEY and SVGEGT. The CDR3 extends over 14 amino acids. CDR3 nucleotides: TGTGCCAGCAGTTACTCGAGGCACCCACAGCCCCAGCATTTT. Its protein product is CASSYSRHPQPQHF.

This chain uses TRBV15 with TRBJ2-3, with TRBD2 as a possible D gene (6 bases). The CDR3 totals 15 residues. Per the germline V gene, CDR1 is LNHNV and CDR2 is YYDKDF (reference sequence). Deletions cut 0 bases from V and 8 bases from J, with 15 bases between. This chain's CDR3 is CATSRDINPGATQYF. The CDR3 DNA reads as TGTGCCACCAGCAGAGATATTAATCCGGGAGCTACGCAGTATTTT.

J is TRBJ1-2 and V is TRBV7-2, with 10 positions matching TRBD1. Germline V gives CDR1 SGHTA, CDR2 FQGNSA. V was clipped by 5 bases and J by 8 bases; unmatched bases: 11. The CDR3 is 15 residues long. CDR3 sequence reads: CASSPDRGRVLGYTF. The DNA of the CDR3 is TGTGCCAGCAGCCCCGACAGGGGGCGCGTTTTAGGCTACACCTTC.

The chain combines TRBV19 with TRBJ1-3; D is unresolved. This CDR3 has 16 amino acids. The germline V and J ends were trimmed by 6 bases and 0 bases, with 15 bases remaining between them. The germline gives CDR1 LNHDA, CDR2 SQIVND (reference sequence). The DNA of the CDR3 is TGTGCCAGTAGGGTAAAAGGGCCCTTCTCTGGAAACACCATATATTTT. The encoded protein is CASRVKGPFSGNTIYF.

For this clone: At one end, the junction sequence differs from germline, possibly due to a read error. The rearrangement uses TRBV7-2 and TRBJ2-4, with D possibly matching TRBD2 (6 bases). Germline V gives CDR1 SGHTA, CDR2 FQGNSA. The CDR3 spans 15 residues. CDR3 residues: CASSSTRGGGNTQYF. The CDR3 coding sequence is TGTGCCAGCAGCTCCACGCGGGGAGGCGGTAACACTCAGTACTTC.

This chain links TRBV4-2 with TRBJ2-3; D unresolved. This CDR3 region has 13 residues. Deletions cut 0 bases from V and 4 bases from J, with 5 bases between. Germline V lookup: CDR1 LGHNA, CDR2 YNFKEQ. The CDR3 loop reads CASSQDNADTQYF. As DNA, the CDR3 is TGTGCCAGCAGCCAAGATAACGCAGATACGCAGTATTTT.

This clone was detected once. The J gene is TRBJ1-1, the V gene TRBV4-2, with D possibly matching TRBD1 (5 bases). Germline CDR1 reads LGHNA; CDR2 reads YNFKEQ. The V gene lost 1 base and the J gene lost 0 bases, with 12 bases spanning the gap. CDR3 length equals 16 residues. The CDR3 DNA reads TGTGCCAGCAGCCAAGCGCAGATGGGGGTGAACACTGAAGCTTTCTTT. It yields the protein CASSQAQMGVNTEAFF.

CDR3 sequence: CASSLDRTGVGETQYF. In DNA, the CDR3 is TGTGCCAGCAGCTTGGATAGGACGGGAGTTGGGGAGACCCAGTACTTC. The V gene is TRBV5-4, the J gene TRBJ2-5; the D gene is possibly TRBD2 (6 bases). Germline loops: CDR1 SGHNT, CDR2 YYREEE (reference sequence). CDR3 length equals 16 residues. The ends were cut back, 0 bases at V and 5 bases at J, with 17 bases in the middle.

For the CDR3, the DNA is TGTGCCAGCTCACAAGGTTCGACAGGCATGAACACTGAAGCTTTCTTT. Encoded protein: CASSQGSTGMNTEAFF. V is TRBV18 and J is TRBJ1-1, with D perhaps TRBD1 (6 bases). CDR1 is KGHSH and CDR2 is LQKENI in the germline V gene. The V gene lost 4 bases and the J gene lost 0 bases, with 15 bases spanning the gap. CDR3 length: 16 residues.

V gene TRBV10-3 combines with J gene TRBJ2-1; TRBD2 is a possible D gene (6 bases). The CDR3 is 16 residues long. Trimming removed 0 bases at V and 4 bases at J, with 13 bases between. Germline V gives CDR1 ENHRY, CDR2 SYGVKD. This CDR3 reads CAISESGSGAYNEQFF. The CDR3, as DNA: TGTGCCATCAGTGAGTCGGGTAGCGGCGCATACAATGAGCAGTTCTTC.